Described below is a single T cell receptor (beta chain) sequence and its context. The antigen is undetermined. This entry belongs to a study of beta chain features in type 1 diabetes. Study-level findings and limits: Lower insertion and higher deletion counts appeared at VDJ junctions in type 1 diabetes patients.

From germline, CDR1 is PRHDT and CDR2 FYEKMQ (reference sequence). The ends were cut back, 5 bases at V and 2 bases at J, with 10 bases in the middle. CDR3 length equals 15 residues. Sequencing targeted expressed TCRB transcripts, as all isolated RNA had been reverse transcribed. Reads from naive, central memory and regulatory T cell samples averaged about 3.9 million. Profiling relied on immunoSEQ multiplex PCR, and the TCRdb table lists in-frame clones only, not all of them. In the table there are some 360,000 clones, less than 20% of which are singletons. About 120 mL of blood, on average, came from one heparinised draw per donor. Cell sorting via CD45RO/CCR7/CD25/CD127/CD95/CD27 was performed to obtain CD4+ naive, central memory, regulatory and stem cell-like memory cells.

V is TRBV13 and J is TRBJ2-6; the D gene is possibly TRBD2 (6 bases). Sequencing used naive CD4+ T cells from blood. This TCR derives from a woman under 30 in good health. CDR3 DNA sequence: TGTGCCAGCAGCCCCTCGGGGGCTGGGGCCAACGTCCTGACTTTC. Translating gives CASSPSGAGANVLTF.